The rows below give T cell receptor beta chains drawn from one sample of a study of T-cell reconstitution after alpha-beta-depleted transplantation in children. MiXCR, applied by TCRdb to the PCR reads, yields one record per CDR3 protein. Among about 170,000 distinct CDR3 sequences listed, more than 9.5% were seen once. The specimen was PBMCs, collected before TCRalphabeta/CD19-depleted stem cell transplant. The receptor source for this set is a boy between 2 and 15 years old with acute myeloid leukemia, due to receive a stem cell transplant. Both conserved end residues are part of each CDR3. D genes are given only for firm matches. A clone size is listed for some rows: how often the clone was seen (once, few, many), or a class if it is expanded.

TRBV5-1	TRBJ1-1	-	many	CASSLGTLVNTEAFF	TGCGCCAGCAGCTTGGGCACCTTAGTAAACACTGAAGCTTTCTTT
TRBV12-3/TRBV12-4	TRBJ1-4	-	many	CASSFAPTNEKLFF	TGTGCCAGCAGTTTTGCGCCAACTAATGAAAAACTGTTTTTT
TRBV7-8	TRBJ2-4	TRBD1	many	CASSARQGWENIQYF	TGTGCCAGCAGCGCGCGACAGGGTTGGGAAAACATTCAGTACTTC
TRBV18	TRBJ2-6	-	few	CASSRSLGGANVLTF	TGTGCCAGCTCACGGTCGTTGGGTGGGGCCAACGTCCTGACTTTC
TRBV6-1	TRBJ2-5	TRBD1	many	CATDRVETQYF	TGTGCCACGGACAGGGTAGAGACCCAGTACTTC
TRBV15	TRBJ1-6	TRBD1	many	CATRGGQGANNSPLHF	TGTGCCACCAGAGGCGGACAGGGGGCCAATAATTCACCCCTCCACTTT
TRBV6-1	TRBJ2-5	TRBD1	many	CASSPGQGRYQETQYF	TGTGCCAGCAGCCCGGGACAGGGGAGGTACCAAGAGACCCAGTACTTC
TRBV28	TRBJ2-3	-	many	CASSLISMDSYTDTQYF	TGTGCCAGCAGTTTGATTTCGATGGACAGCTACACAGATACGCAGTATTTT
TRBV7-2	TRBJ1-1	-	many	CASSLDTGRDEAFF	TGTGCCAGCAGCTTAGACACAGGGAGGGATGAAGCTTTCTTT
TRBV7-9	TRBJ2-4	TRBD1	many	CASSLGGQSVAKNIQYF	TGTGCCAGCAGCTTAGGGGGACAGTCTGTCGCCAAAAACATTCAGTACTTC
TRBV2	TRBJ2-1	-	many	CASTPGSTLYNEQFF	TGTGCCAGCACCCCAGGGAGTACACTCTACAATGAGCAGTTCTTC
TRBV25-1	TRBJ2-7	-	-	CASRSGGGSYEQYF	TGTGCCAGCAGGTCCGGGGGCGGCTCCTACGAGCAGTACTTC
TRBV6-1	TRBJ2-2	TRBD1	many	CAGGQPNTGELFF	TGTGCCGGGGGACAGCCAAACACCGGGGAGCTGTTTTTT
TRBV7-6	TRBJ2-5	-	many	CASNNQETQYF	TGTGCCAGCAACAACCAAGAGACCCAGTACTTC
TRBV11-2	TRBJ2-3	-	many	CASSFEVIANLDTQYF	TGTGCCAGCAGCTTTGAGGTCATCGCTAATTTGGATACGCAGTATTTT
TRBV7-2	TRBJ2-3	TRBD2	many	CASSLLAGGADTQYF	TGTGCCAGCAGCCTACTAGCGGGGGGCGCGGATACGCAGTATTTT
TRBV6-1	TRBJ2-5	-	many	CASSEAPMYQETQYF	TGTGCCAGCAGTGAAGCGCCGATGTACCAAGAGACCCAGTACTTC
TRBV28	TRBJ1-2	TRBD1	many	CASSFDRGPLFDNYGYTF	TGTGCCAGCAGTTTTGACAGGGGGCCGCTTTTCGATAACTATGGCTACACCTTC
TRBV15	TRBJ1-3	TRBD1	many	CATSHERGLSGNTIYF	TGTGCCACCAGCCACGAGAGGGGGCTATCTGGAAACACCATATATTTT
TRBV12-3/TRBV12-4	TRBJ1-2	TRBD1	many	CASSQGGQIYGYTF	TGTGCCAGCAGCCAAGGGGGCCAGATCTATGGCTACACCTTC
TRBV7-3	TRBJ2-1	TRBD2	many	CASSLIAGVPNEQFF	TGTGCCAGCAGCTTAATAGCGGGAGTGCCTAATGAGCAGTTCTTC
TRBV5-1	TRBJ1-1	-	many	CASSLGWTVNTEAFF	TGCGCCAGCAGCTTGGGGTGGACGGTGAACACTGAAGCTTTCTTT
TRBV7-2	TRBJ2-1	TRBD2	many	CASRSSRLADDYNEQFF	TGTGCCAGCAGATCCTCCCGGCTAGCGGACGATTACAATGAGCAGTTCTTC
TRBV20-1	TRBJ1-1	-	many	CSADDRNTEAFF	TGCAGTGCGGACGACAGGAACACTGAAGCTTTCTTT
TRBV7-6	TRBJ2-7	TRBD1	many	CASSPTPRQGTDEQYF	TGTGCCAGCAGCCCTACCCCCCGACAGGGGACCGACGAGCAGTACTTC
TRBV7-3	TRBJ1-6	TRBD1	many	CASSFQGADSPLHF	TGTGCCAGCAGCTTCCAGGGGGCGGATTCACCCCTCCACTTT
TRBV10-3	TRBJ1-3	-	many	CAISAGSGNTIYF	TGTGCCATCAGTGCTGGGTCCGGAAACACCATATATTTT
TRBV28	TRBJ2-4	-	-	CASSSLGGANAQGAKNIQYF	TGTGCCAGCAGTTCCCTCGGAGGGGCCAACGCACAGGGGGCCAAAAACATTCAGTACTTC
TRBV5-5	TRBJ1-1	-	many	CASSPVNTEAFF	TGTGCCAGCAGCCCTGTGAACACTGAAGCTTTCTTT
TRBV20-1	TRBJ2-3	-	many	CSARTSTDTQYF	TGCAGTGCTAGAACTAGCACAGATACGCAGTATTTT
TRBV2	TRBJ2-7	-	-	CASSAALPQAYEQYF	TGTGCCAGCAGTGCCGCTCTTCCCCAGGCCTACGAGCAGTACTTC
TRBV5-5	TRBJ1-1	-	many	CASSPTAGNTEAFF	TGTGCCAGCAGCCCGACGGCAGGGAACACTGAAGCTTTCTTT
TRBV4-1	TRBJ1-2	TRBD1	many	CASSQDTGGGYTF	TGCGCCAGCAGCCAAGATACAGGGGGGGGCTACACCTTC
TRBV7-8	TRBJ1-6	-	-	CASSPRYTEGSPLHF	TGTGCCAGCAGCCCTCGCTATACGGAGGGTTCACCCCTCCACTTT
TRBV5-5	TRBJ2-7	-	many	CASSLMTHYEQYF	TGTGCCAGCAGTCTCATGACCCACTACGAGCAGTACTTC
TRBV11-1	TRBJ2-5	TRBD1	many	CASSQGQGVQETQYF	TGTGCCAGCAGCCAGGGACAGGGGGTCCAAGAGACCCAGTACTTC
TRBV6-5	TRBJ1-5	-	many	CASSYEMGGGSQPQHF	TGTGCCAGCAGTTACGAGATGGGGGGCGGGAGTCAGCCCCAGCATTTT
TRBV10-3	TRBJ2-1	TRBD1	many	CAISPTGPEQFF	TGTGCCATCAGTCCGACAGGGCCTGAGCAGTTCTTC
TRBV5-1	TRBJ2-3	TRBD1	many	CASRAGTGSRNTQYF	TGCGCCAGCAGGGCCGGGACAGGGTCAAGAAATACGCAGTATTTT
TRBV7-2	TRBJ1-5	TRBD1	many	CASSLDDRGLSPQHF	TGTGCCAGCAGCTTAGATGACAGGGGGCTGTCGCCCCAGCATTTT
TRBV4-1	TRBJ2-3	-	few	CASSQAPSDTQYF	TGCGCCAGCAGCCAAGCCCCTAGCGATACGCAGTATTTT
TRBV28	TRBJ1-4	-	many	CASRDATTNEKLFF	TGTGCCAGCCGGGATGCGACAACTAATGAAAAACTGTTTTTT
TRBV20-1	TRBJ2-5	TRBD2	many	CSARDPAVGAGAETQYF	TGCAGTGCTAGAGATCCGGCTGTTGGCGCGGGAGCTGAGACCCAGTACTTC
TRBV5-1	TRBJ2-3	-	many	CASSLGRSTDTQYF	TGCGCCAGCAGCTTGGGGAGGAGCACAGATACGCAGTATTTT
TRBV15	TRBJ2-6	-	many	CATSRVRTGANVLTF	TGTGCCACCAGCAGAGTCCGAACTGGGGCCAACGTCCTGACTTTC
TRBV20-1	TRBJ2-7	-	many	CSAALGRKATYEQYF	TGCAGTGCCGCCTTAGGGCGGAAGGCGACCTACGAGCAGTACTTC
TRBV20-1	TRBJ2-1	TRBD2	many	CSARTSGRYNEQFF	TGCAGTGCCCGGACTAGCGGGAGGTACAATGAGCAGTTCTTC
TRBV5-1	TRBJ2-1	-	many	CASSFGDQITYNEQFF	TGCGCCAGCAGCTTCGGGGACCAGATTACTTACAATGAGCAGTTCTTC